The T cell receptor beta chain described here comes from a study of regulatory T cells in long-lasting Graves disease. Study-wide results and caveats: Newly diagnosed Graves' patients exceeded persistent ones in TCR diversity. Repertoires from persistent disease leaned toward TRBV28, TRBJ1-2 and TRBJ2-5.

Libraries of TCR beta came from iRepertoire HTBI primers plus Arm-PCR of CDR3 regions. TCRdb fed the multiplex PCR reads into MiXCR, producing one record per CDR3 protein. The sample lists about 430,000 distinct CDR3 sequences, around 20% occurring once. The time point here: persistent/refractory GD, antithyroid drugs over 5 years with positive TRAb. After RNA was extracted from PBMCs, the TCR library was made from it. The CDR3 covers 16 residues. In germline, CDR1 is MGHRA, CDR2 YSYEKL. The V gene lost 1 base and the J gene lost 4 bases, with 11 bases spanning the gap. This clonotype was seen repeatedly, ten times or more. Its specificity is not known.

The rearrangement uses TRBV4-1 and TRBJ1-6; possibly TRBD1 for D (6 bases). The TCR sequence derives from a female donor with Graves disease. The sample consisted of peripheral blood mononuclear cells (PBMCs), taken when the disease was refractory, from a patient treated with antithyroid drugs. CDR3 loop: CASSQAGDEYNSPLHF. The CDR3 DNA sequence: TGCGCCAGCAGCCAAGCAGGGGACGAGTATAATTCACCCCTCCACTTT.